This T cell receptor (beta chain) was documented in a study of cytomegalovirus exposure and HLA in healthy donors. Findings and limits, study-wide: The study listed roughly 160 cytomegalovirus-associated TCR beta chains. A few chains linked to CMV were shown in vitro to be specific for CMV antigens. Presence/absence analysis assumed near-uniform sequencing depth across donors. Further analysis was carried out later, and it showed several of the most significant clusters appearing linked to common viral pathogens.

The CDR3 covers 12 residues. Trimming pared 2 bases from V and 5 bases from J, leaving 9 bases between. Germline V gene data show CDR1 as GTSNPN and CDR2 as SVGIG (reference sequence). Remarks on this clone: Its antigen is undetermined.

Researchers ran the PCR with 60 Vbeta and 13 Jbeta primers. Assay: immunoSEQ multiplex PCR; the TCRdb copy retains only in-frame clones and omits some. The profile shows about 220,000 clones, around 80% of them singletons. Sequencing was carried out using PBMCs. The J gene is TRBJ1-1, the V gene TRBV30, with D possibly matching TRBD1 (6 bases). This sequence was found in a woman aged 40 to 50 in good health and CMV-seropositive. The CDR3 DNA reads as TGTGCCTGGAGTAGGCAGGGGACTGAAGCTTTCTTT. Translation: CAWSRQGTEAFF.